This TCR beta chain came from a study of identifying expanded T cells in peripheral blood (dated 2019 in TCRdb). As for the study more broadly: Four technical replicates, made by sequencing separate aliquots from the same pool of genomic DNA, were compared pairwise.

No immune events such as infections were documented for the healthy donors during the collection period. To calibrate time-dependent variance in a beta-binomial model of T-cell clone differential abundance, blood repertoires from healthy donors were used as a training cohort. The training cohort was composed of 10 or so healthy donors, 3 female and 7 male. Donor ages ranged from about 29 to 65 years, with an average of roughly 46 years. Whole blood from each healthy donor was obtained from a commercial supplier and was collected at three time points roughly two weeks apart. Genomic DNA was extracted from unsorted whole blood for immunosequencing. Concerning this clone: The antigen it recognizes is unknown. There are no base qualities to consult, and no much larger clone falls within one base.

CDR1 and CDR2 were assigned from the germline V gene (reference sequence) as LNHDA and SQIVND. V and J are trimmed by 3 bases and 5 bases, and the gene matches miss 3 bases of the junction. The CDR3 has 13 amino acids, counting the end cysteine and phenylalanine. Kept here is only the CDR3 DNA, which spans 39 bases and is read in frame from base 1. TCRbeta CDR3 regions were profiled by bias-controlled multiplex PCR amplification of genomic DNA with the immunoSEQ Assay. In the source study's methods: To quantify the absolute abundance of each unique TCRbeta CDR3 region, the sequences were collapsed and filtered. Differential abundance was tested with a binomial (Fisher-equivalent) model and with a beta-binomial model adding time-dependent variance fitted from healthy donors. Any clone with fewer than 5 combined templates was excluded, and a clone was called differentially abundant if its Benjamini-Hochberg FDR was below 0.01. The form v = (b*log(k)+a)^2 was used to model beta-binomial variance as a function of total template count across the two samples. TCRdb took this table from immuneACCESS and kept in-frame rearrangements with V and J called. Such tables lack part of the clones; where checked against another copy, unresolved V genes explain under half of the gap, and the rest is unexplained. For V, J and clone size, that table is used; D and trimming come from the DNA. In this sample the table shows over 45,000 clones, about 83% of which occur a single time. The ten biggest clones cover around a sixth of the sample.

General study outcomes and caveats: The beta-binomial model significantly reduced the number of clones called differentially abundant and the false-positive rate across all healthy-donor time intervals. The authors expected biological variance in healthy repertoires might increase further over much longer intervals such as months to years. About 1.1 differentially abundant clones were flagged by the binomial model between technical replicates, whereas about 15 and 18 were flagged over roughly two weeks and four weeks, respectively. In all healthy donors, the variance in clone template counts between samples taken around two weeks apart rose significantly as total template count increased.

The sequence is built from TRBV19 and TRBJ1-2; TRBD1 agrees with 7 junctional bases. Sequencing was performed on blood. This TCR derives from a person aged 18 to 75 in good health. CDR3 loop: CASSMTGLYGYTF. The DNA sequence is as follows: TGTGCCAGTAGTATGACAGGGCTGTATGGCTACACCTTC.